This record concerns one TCR beta chain sequence. The antigen is not known. This sample stems from a study of cytomegalovirus exposure and HLA in healthy donors. Study outcomes and limitations: TCR beta chains associated with HLA were, in a later analysis, more clonally expanded than equally common others.

This CDR3 is built from 16 residues. Germline V gene sequence: CDR1 SGHRS, CDR2 YFSETQ. V lost 3 bases to trimming and J lost 2 bases, with 12 bases between them. Primers: 60 Vbeta forward and 13 Jbeta reverse. Libraries were prepared by immunoSEQ multiplex PCR; TCRdb keeps only in-frame clonotypes and omits some of them. The sample lists under 130,000 clones, around 61% seen once, with under 3.5% in the top ten. Source material: PBMCs. The chain uses TRBV5-1 and TRBJ2-6, with D possibly TRBD1 on 6 matching bases. The receptor comes from a woman aged 45 to 65 in good health and CMV-seronegative. This CDR3 reads CASSSQGMAGANVLTF. The DNA for the CDR3 is TGCGCCAGCAGCTCTCAGGGGATGGCTGGGGCCAACGTCCTGACTTTC.